A single sample gave rise to the 10 T cell receptor beta chains below, sequenced in a study of cytomegalovirus exposure and HLA in healthy donors. The PCR ran on 60 Vbeta and 13 Jbeta primers. Measured with immunoSEQ multiplex PCR; TCRdb has only the in-frame clones, and not every one. The sample lists 150,000 to 200,000 clones, around 87% occurring once. Sequenced: PBMCs. These receptors all stem from a woman between 18 and 29 years old in good health and CMV-seronegative.

The V call is TRBV5-1, the J call TRBJ2-5, with 8 nucleotides matching TRBD2. The germline gives CDR1 SGHRS, CDR2 YFSETQ. V trimming: 0 bases; J trimming: 4 bases; junction bases outside the gene matches: 17. The CDR3 runs to 19 residues. The CDR3 DNA sequence: TGCGCCAGCAGCTTGGAGGACGTTTTCGGCGGGGGGTCGGGAGAGACCCAGTACTTC. Translating it yields CASSLEDVFGGGSGETQYF.

This clone was recorded a few times. The rearrangement uses TRBV7-2 and TRBJ2-5; 9 positions agree with TRBD2. Germline CDR1 SGHTA, CDR2 FQGNSA. The V and J ends lost 4 bases and 3 bases, in that order; junction bases with no gene match: 6. The CDR3 loop spans 15 amino acids. The CDR3 region is CASSYQASGEETQYF. In DNA, the CDR3 is TGTGCCAGCAGCTACCAGGCTAGCGGGGAAGAGACCCAGTACTTC.

The gene calls are TRBV11-2 and TRBJ1-2; D call uncertain. The CDR3 length is 14 residues. CDR1 and CDR2 from the germline V gene are SGHAT and FQNNGV. Trimming took off 1 base at V and 7 bases at J, with 13 bases between the two ends. The DNA of the CDR3 is TGTGCCAGCAGCTTAGTCGGTACAGACGGTGGCTACACCTTC. Its translation: CASSLVGTDGGYTF.

The chain joins TRBV9 to TRBJ2-7; no clear D. Germline CDR1 and CDR2: SGDLS and YYNGEE. The CDR3 consists of 15 residues. V was trimmed by 4 bases and J by 0 bases, leaving 14 bases between them. The CDR3 here is CASSPPLSSSYEQYF. CDR3 coding DNA: TGTGCCAGCAGCCCCCCACTCTCTAGCTCCTACGAGCAGTACTTC.

In its sample, this clone was seen a few times. The CDR3 DNA is TGTGCCATCAGTCCGACAGGGGATGAAAAACTGTTTTTT. Translated, it gives CAISPTGDEKLFF. J is TRBJ1-4 and V is TRBV10-3; TRBD1 aligns across 8 bases. The CDR3 is 13 amino acids. Germline-derived CDR1 and CDR2 are ENHRY and SYGVKD. J was trimmed by 6 bases and V by 5 bases; bases with no gene match: 2.

The chain uses TRBV4-1 and TRBJ1-1; 11 positions match TRBD1. The ends lost 4 bases at V and 8 bases at J; junction bases unmatched: 12. Per the germline V gene, CDR1 is MGHRA and CDR2 is YSYEKL. The CDR3 has 16 residues. CDR3 sequence reads: CASSRGTGGDSWEAFF. The CDR3 DNA sequence: TGCGCCAGCAGCCGCGGGACAGGGGGGGATAGTTGGGAAGCTTTCTTT.

To note about this clone: The same CDR3 can be traced to other DNA sequences in this sample. The chain couples TRBV5-1 to TRBJ2-1; D is possibly TRBD1 (5 bases). This CDR3 spans 14 amino acids. CDR1 and CDR2 from the germline V gene are SGHRS and YFSETQ. V lost 4 bases, J lost 7 bases, and 15 bases lay in between. The CDR3 is CASSLGQGNNEQFF. The CDR3 DNA follows: TGCGCCAGCAGCCTAGGTCAGGGAAATAATGAGCAGTTCTTC.

V and J are TRBV5-1 and TRBJ1-3; TRBD1 is a possible D gene (5 bases). Germline-derived CDR1 and CDR2 are SGHRS and YFSETQ. CDR3 size: 15 residues. Trimming took off 0 bases at V and 4 bases at J, with 11 bases between the two ends. The CDR3 bases are TGCGCCAGCAGCTTGGTTCCGGGGGTCGGAAACACCATATATTTT. Protein: CASSLVPGVGNTIYF. The full variable domain, its missing parts supplied by reference TRBV5-1 and TRBJ1-3, is KAGVTQTPRYLIKTRGQQVTLSCSPISGHRSVSWYQQTPGQGLQFLFEYFSETQRNKGNFPGRFSGRQFSNSRSEMNVSTLELGDSALYLCASSLVPGVGNTIYFGEGSWLTVV.

The V gene is TRBV4-1, the J gene TRBJ2-7; TRBD1 agrees at 8 bases. V lost 3 bases to trimming and J lost 0 bases; unmatched junction nucleotides: 7. This CDR3 contains 16 residues. Germline V gene data show CDR1 as MGHRA and CDR2 as YSYEKL. CDR3: CASSHPGQVNSYEQYF. In DNA, the CDR3 is TGCGCCAGCAGCCACCCGGGACAGGTCAACTCCTACGAGCAGTACTTC.

The rearrangement joins TRBV7-6 to TRBJ2-6; 7 nucleotides align to TRBD1. This CDR3 contains 19 residues. Germline assignment: CDR1 SGHVS and CDR2 FNYEAQ. V dropped 5 bases and J dropped 0; count of bases not matched to a gene: 13. Written as DNA, the CDR3 is TGTGCCAGCAGCCTACAAGGACAGGTTAAGAGCTCTGGGGCCAACGTCCTGACTTTC. Amino acids: CASSLQGQVKSSGANVLTF.